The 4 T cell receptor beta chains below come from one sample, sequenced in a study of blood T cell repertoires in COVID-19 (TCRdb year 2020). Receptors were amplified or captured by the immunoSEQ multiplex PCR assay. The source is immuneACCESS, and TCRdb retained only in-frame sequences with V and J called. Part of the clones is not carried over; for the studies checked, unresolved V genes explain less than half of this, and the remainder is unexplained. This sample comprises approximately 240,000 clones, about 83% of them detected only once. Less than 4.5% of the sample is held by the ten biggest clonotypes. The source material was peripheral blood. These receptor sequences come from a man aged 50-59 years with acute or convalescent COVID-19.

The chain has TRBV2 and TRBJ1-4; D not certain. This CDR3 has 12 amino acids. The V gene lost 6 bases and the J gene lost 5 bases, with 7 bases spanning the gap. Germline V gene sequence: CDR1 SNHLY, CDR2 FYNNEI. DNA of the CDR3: TGTGCCAGCAGCCCCAGAAATGAAAAACTGTTTTTT. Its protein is CASSPRNEKLFF. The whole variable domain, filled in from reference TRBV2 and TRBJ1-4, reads EPEVTQTPSHQVTQMGQEVILRCVPISNHLYFYWYRQILGQKVEFLVSFYNNEISEKSEIFDDQFSVERPDGSNFTLKIRSTKLEDSAMYFCASSPRNEKLFFGSGTQLSVL.

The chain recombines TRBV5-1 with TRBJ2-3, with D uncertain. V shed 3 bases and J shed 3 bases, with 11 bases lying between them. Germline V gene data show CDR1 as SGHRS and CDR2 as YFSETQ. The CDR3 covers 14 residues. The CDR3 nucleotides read TGCGCCAGCAGCTGGCAAGAAAAGACAGATACGCAGTATTTT. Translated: CASSWQEKTDTQYF.

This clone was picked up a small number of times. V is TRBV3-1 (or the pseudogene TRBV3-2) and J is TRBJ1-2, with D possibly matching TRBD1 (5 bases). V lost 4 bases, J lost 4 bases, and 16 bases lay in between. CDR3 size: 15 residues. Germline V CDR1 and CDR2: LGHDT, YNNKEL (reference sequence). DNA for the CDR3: TGTGCCAGCAGCCCAATTCGAGACAGCCTCTATGGCTACACCTTC. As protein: CASSPIRDSLYGYTF.

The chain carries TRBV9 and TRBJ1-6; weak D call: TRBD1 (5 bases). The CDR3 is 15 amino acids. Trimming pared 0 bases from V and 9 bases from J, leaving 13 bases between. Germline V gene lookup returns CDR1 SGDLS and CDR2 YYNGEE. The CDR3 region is CASSVAPGLGSPLHF. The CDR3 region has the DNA TGTGCCAGCAGCGTAGCTCCAGGGTTGGGTTCACCCCTCCACTTT.